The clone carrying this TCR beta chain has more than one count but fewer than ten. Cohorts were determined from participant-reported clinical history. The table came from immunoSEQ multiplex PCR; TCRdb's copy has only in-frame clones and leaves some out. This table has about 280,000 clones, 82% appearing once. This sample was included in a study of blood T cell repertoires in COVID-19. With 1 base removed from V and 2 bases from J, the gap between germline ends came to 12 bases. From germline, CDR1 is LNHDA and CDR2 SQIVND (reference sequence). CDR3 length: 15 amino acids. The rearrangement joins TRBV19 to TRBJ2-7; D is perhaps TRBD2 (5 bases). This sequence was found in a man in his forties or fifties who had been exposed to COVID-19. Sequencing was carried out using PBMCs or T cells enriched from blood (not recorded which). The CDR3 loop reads CASSIVWGVPYEQYF. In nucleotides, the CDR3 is TGTGCCAGTAGTATAGTCTGGGGAGTCCCCTACGAGCAGTACTTC.